Shown below are 24 T cell receptor beta chains from a single sample sequenced in a study of T cell changes during pregnancy in multiple sclerosis. Sequencing was performed with immunoSEQ multiplex PCR; in TCRdb, only in-frame clones are kept and a portion is missing. Of around 96,000 clones listed, around 92% are singletons. Sequenced here: peripheral blood, sampled in the third trimester of pregnancy. The receptors were sampled from a female donor with multiple sclerosis, enrolled in a pregnancy study.

This chain links TRBV19 with TRBJ2-3; 13 bases agree with TRBD2. This CDR3 is built from 16 residues. Unmatched junction bases numbered 6, after V lost 3 bases and J lost 6 bases. Germline-derived CDR1 and CDR2 are LNHDA and SQIVND (reference sequence). The CDR3 region has the DNA TGTGCCAGTAGTATCCGGACTAGCGGGAGCTTCGATACGCAGTATTTT. It is translated as CASSIRTSGSFDTQYF.

The chain recombines TRBV7-9 with TRBJ2-1, with 12 nucleotides matching TRBD2. Germline V gene lookup returns CDR1 SEHNR and CDR2 FQNEAQ (reference sequence). The trim removed 2 bases at V and 8 bases at J, leaving 4 bases unmatched. The CDR3 runs 15 residues. The CDR3 DNA is TGTGCCAGCAGCTTACTAGCGGGAGGGCAGGATGAGCAGTTCTTC. This codes for CASSLLAGGQDEQFF.

V usage is TRBV4-2 and J usage is TRBJ2-7, with 8 bases that match TRBD2. Unmatched junction bases numbered 10, after V lost 8 bases and J lost 4 bases. The germline V gene has CDR1 LGHNA and CDR2 YNFKEQ. This CDR3 contains 14 residues. The CDR3 loop reads CASRPEAGAYEQYF. The CDR3 DNA sequence: TGTGCCAGCCGCCCGGAAGCGGGAGCGTACGAGCAGTACTTC.

This clone showed up just once. The chain is built from TRBV28 and TRBJ1-4; 7 nucleotides align to TRBD1. Germline V gene lookup returns CDR1 MDHEN and CDR2 SYDVKM. The CDR3 runs 16 residues. J lost 0 bases, V lost 7 bases, and 8 bases had no gene match. CDR3 nucleotides: TGTGCCAGCAAGGGGACAGACCTTGCAACTAATGAAAAACTGTTTTTT. Its translation is CASKGTDLATNEKLFF.

The V call is TRBV5-1, the J call TRBJ2-7; TRBD1 matches 9 bases. Per the germline V gene, CDR1 is SGHRS and CDR2 is YFSETQ. V trimming: 5 bases; J trimming: 5 bases; junction bases outside the gene matches: 8. This CDR3 contains 14 residues. CDR3 DNA: TGCGCCAGCAGTCCGGACAGGGGAATACACGAGCAGTACTTC. It encodes CASSPDRGIHEQYF. The full variable domain, completed using reference TRBV5-1 and TRBJ2-7, is KAGVTQTPRYLIKTRGQQVTLSCSPISGHRSVSWYQQTPGQGLQFLFEYFSETQRNKGNFPGRFSGRQFSNSRSEMNVSTLELGDSALYLCASSPDRGIHEQYFGPGTRLTVT.

The chain recombines TRBV28 with TRBJ2-3; 10 positions match TRBD2. Germline CDR1 MDHEN, CDR2 SYDVKM. V shed 6 bases and J 1 base; nucleotides not matched to a gene: 4. The CDR3 contains 15 residues. This CDR3 is CASRIGTSGTDTQYF. The CDR3 DNA reads TGTGCCAGCAGAATCGGGACTAGCGGCACAGATACGCAGTATTTT.

There are a few counts of this clone. The rearrangement joins TRBV6-1 to TRBJ2-7; 10 bases line up with TRBD1. This CDR3 comprises 14 residues. The J segment lost 5 bases and the V segment lost 8 bases, leaving 9 bases of the junction unmatched. The germline CDR1 and CDR2 sequences are MNHNS and SASEGT. The CDR3 region has the DNA TGTGCCAGCCTGACCGGGACAGGGGCCCACGAGCAGTACTTC. Protein product: CASLTGTGAHEQYF.

The genes are TRBV27 and TRBJ1-5, with unresolved D. CDR1 and CDR2 (germline): MNHEY, SMNVEV (reference sequence). With 6 bases removed from V and 6 bases from J, the gap between germline ends came to 9 bases. The CDR3 is made up of 12 amino acids. For the CDR3, the DNA is TGTGCCAGCAGCCAAATCGGTCAGCCCCAGCATTTT. Amino acid sequence: CASSQIGQPQHF.

CDR3 nucleotides: TGTGCCAGCAGCTTGGCTAGCGGGAGGTTTACCGGGGAGCTGTTTTTT. Amino acid sequence: CASSLASGRFTGELFF. The chain links TRBV7-9 to TRBJ2-2; the match to TRBD2 covers 11 bases. CDR3 length: 16 residues. Germline V gene lookup returns CDR1 SEHNR and CDR2 FQNEAQ (reference sequence). V dropped 3 bases and J dropped 5; count of bases not matched to a gene: 5.

This chain joins TRBV5-4 and TRBJ2-1, with 15 bases aligning to TRBD2. V was clipped by 4 bases and J by 4 bases; unmatched bases: 3. This CDR3 contains 16 residues. Looked up from germline, CDR1 is SGHNT and CDR2 is YYREEE (reference sequence). The CDR3 loop is CASSRGLAGGYNEQFF. The CDR3 DNA follows: TGTGCCAGCAGCAGGGGACTAGCGGGGGGTTACAATGAGCAGTTCTTC.

V gene TRBV7-9 combines with J gene TRBJ2-7, with 11 bases fitting TRBD1. The germline gives CDR1 SEHNR, CDR2 FQNEAQ (reference sequence). The CDR3 length is 14 residues. Germline trimming cut 5 bases from V and 7 bases from J; bases unmatched to any gene: 7. The CDR3 loop reads CASSHPGQGGEQYF. CDR3 nucleotides: TGTGCCAGCAGCCATCCGGGACAGGGGGGGGAGCAGTACTTC. Full variable domain (missing parts from reference TRBV7-9 and TRBJ2-7): DTGVSQNPRHKITKRGQNVTFRCDPISEHNRLYWYRQTLGQGPEFLTYFQNEAQLEKSRLLSDRFSAERPKGSFSTLEIQRTEQGDSAMYLCASSHPGQGGEQYFGPGTRLTVT.

The chain uses TRBV4-2 and TRBJ1-2; 8 bases agree with TRBD1. This CDR3 spans 16 amino acids. The germline V gene encodes CDR1 LGHNA and CDR2 YNFKEQ. Unmatched junction bases numbered 5, after V lost 0 bases and J lost 2 bases. CDR3 DNA sequence: TGTGCCAGCAGCCAAGATCTGGGACAGGCGAACTATGGCTACACCTTC. Protein: CASSQDLGQANYGYTF.

In nucleotides, the CDR3 is TGCGCCAGCAGCTTGGATCCGGGGGGACTATACGAGCAGTACTTC. This translates into CASSLDPGGLYEQYF. V and J are TRBV5-1 and TRBJ2-7; 7 bases fit TRBD2. Germline V CDR1 and CDR2: SGHRS, YFSETQ. The junction had 7 bases not matched to a gene; V was cut back by 0 bases and J by 4 bases. This CDR3 is 15 amino acids long.

V usage is TRBV28 and J usage is TRBJ2-2; a possible D gene is TRBD1 (5 bases). CDR1 and CDR2 from the germline V gene are MDHEN and SYDVKM. The CDR3 is 15 amino acids. Trimming took 5 bases from V and 0 from J, leaving 10 bases between them. CDR3 bases: TGTGCCAGCAGTAGTGGGGCAGCGAACACCGGGGAGCTGTTTTTT. This gives the protein CASSSGAANTGELFF. Full variable domain (remainder filled in from reference TRBV28 and TRBJ2-2): DVKVTQSSRYLVKRTGEKVFLECVQDMDHENMFWYRQDPGLGLRLIYFSYDVKMKEKGDIPEGYSVSREKKERFSLILESASTNQTSMYLCASSSGAANTGELFFGEGSRLTVL.

The chain uses TRBV11-2 and TRBJ2-1; D might be TRBD2 (6 bases). CDR1 and CDR2 from the germline V gene are SGHAT and FQNNGV. The ends were cut back, 8 bases at V and 7 bases at J, with 21 bases in the middle. The CDR3 loop spans 15 amino acids. The CDR3 protein is CASLLAVAVGNEQFF. The CDR3 coding sequence is TGTGCCAGCCTCCTGGCAGTAGCGGTGGGGAATGAGCAGTTCTTC.

The rearrangement joins TRBV13 to TRBJ2-7; 9 nucleotides align to TRBD2. CDR3 length: 14 amino acids. In germline, CDR1 is PRHDT, CDR2 FYEKMQ (reference sequence). V trimming: 5 bases; J trimming: 3 bases; junction bases outside the gene matches: 5. The CDR3 protein is CASSTGLANYEQYF. CDR3 nucleotide sequence: TGTGCCAGCAGCACGGGACTAGCAAACTACGAGCAGTACTTC.

The chain links TRBV5-1 to TRBJ2-3, with D possibly being TRBD1 (6 bases). The CDR3 spans 14 residues. Per the germline V gene, CDR1 is SGHRS and CDR2 is YFSETQ. V was shortened by 2 bases and J by 1 base, with 8 bases between the two germline ends. The CDR3 nucleotides are TGCGCCAGCAGCTTACGGACAGGCACAGATACGCAGTATTTT. Its protein product is CASSLRTGTDTQYF.

The chain joins TRBV5-4 to TRBJ1-3, with 11 bases identical to TRBD1. The V segment lost 3 bases and the J segment 0 bases; nucleotides outside the gene matches: 8. Looked up from germline, CDR1 is SGHNT and CDR2 is YYREEE (reference sequence). The CDR3 has 18 residues. CDR3 residues: CASSSGQGAIFSGNTIYF. CDR3 nucleotides: TGTGCCAGCAGCTCTGGACAGGGGGCAATATTCTCTGGAAACACCATATATTTT.

V and J are TRBV27 and TRBJ2-1; 10 bases map to TRBD2. Germline CDR1 and CDR2: MNHEY and SMNVEV (reference sequence). The CDR3 runs to 18 residues. The trim removed 1 base at V and 7 bases at J, leaving 13 bases unmatched. This CDR3 reads CASSLYSPASGRENEQFF. CDR3 DNA: TGTGCCAGCAGTTTATACTCCCCGGCCAGCGGGAGGGAAAATGAGCAGTTCTTC.

The chain recombines TRBV7-8 with TRBJ2-1; no clear D. The CDR3 spans 13 residues. Germline V lookup: CDR1 SGHVS, CDR2 FQNEAQ. V lost 5 bases and J lost 5, with 10 bases in between. This CDR3 reads CASSPPQDNEQFF. In DNA, the CDR3 is TGTGCCAGCAGCCCCCCCCAGGACAATGAGCAGTTCTTC.

V gene TRBV15 combines with J gene TRBJ2-3; 8 nucleotides agree with TRBD2. CDR3 size: 15 residues. Germline assignment: CDR1 LNHNV and CDR2 YYDKDF (reference sequence). J lost 1 base, V lost 0 bases, and 0 bases had no gene match. The DNA for the CDR3 is TGTGCCACCAGCAGAGATAGCGGGGGCACAGATACGCAGTATTTT. This gives the protein CATSRDSGGTDTQYF.

V usage is TRBV6-6 and J usage is TRBJ2-7; D is possibly TRBD1 (6 bases). CDR1 and CDR2 from the germline V gene are MNHNY and SVGAGI (reference sequence). The CDR3 length is 14 residues. Trimming cost V 4 bases and J 2 bases, with 12 bases left between them. The CDR3 protein is CASSSTGTTYEQYF. DNA of the CDR3: TGTGCCAGCAGTTCAACCGGGACAACCTACGAGCAGTACTTC.

The chain couples TRBV4-2 to TRBJ2-7; the match to TRBD2 covers 14 bases. J gave up 3 bases and V 1 base, and 5 bases lay outside the gene matches. CDR3 length equals 17 residues. CDR1 is LGHNA and CDR2 is YNFKEQ in the germline V gene. The CDR3 DNA reads as TGTGCCAGCAGCCAAGGCTTGACTAGCGGGAGGGTCTACGAGCAGTACTTC. Translating it yields CASSQGLTSGRVYEQYF.

This rearrangement joins TRBV6-1 to TRBJ2-7; 10 bases line up with TRBD1. Germline assignment: CDR1 MNHNS and CDR2 SASEGT. CDR3 size: 14 residues. With 1 base clipped from V and 3 bases from J, the junction kept 0 bases outside the gene matches. CDR3 protein: CASSEGTGGYEQYF. The CDR3 nucleotides are TGTGCCAGCAGTGAAGGGACAGGGGGCTACGAGCAGTACTTC.